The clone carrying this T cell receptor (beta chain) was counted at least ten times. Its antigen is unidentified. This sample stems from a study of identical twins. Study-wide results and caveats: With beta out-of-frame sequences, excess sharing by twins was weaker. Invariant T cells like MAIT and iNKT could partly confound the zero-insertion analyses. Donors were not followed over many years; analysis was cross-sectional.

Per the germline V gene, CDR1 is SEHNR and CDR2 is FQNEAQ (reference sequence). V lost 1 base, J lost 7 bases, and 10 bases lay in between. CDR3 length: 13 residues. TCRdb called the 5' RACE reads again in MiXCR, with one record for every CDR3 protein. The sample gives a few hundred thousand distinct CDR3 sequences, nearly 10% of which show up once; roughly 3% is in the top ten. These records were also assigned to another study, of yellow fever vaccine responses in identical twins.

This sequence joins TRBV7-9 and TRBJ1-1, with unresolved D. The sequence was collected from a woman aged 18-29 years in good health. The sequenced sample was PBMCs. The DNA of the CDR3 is TGTGCCAGCAGCTTAGAGGAACAGCGTGAAGCTTTCTTT. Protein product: CASSLEEQREAFF.